Following are 13 T cell receptor beta chains from one sample sequenced in a study of Ad26.COV2.S vaccination and SARS-CoV-2 variants. Treatment in this sample: roughly 19 received Ad26.COV2.S at low or high dose, single or two shots; 5 received placebo; per-sample allocation not given. The samples were gathered on day 63 after the first injection of vaccine or placebo. The method was immunoSEQ multiplex PCR; TCRdb's version includes in-frame clones alone and lacks a portion of them. Altogether over 300,000 clones are present, around four fifths being singletons, with the ten largest covering 7.4%. This material consisted of peripheral blood, taken in a trial of Ad26.COV2.S vaccine versus placebo. These receptors all come from a person between 18 and 65 years old who received the Ad26.COV2.S COVID-19 vaccine or a placebo.

The genes are TRBV7-2 and TRBJ1-6; D gene ambiguous. Between the trimmed V and J ends, which lost 4 bases and 10 bases, there was a span of 11 bases. This CDR3 is built from 13 residues. The germline V gene encodes CDR1 SGHTA and CDR2 FQGNSA. CDR3 nucleotides: TGTGCCAGCAGCTCCCTTCCAGAATCACCCCTCCACTTT. This sequence encodes CASSSLPESPLHF.

The CDR3 loop is CASSRTGSEAFF. The CDR3 DNA follows: TGTGCCAGCAGTAGGACAGGGTCCGAAGCTTTCTTT. The gene calls are TRBV12-3 or TRBV12-4 and TRBJ1-1; 8 bases align to TRBD1. The CDR3 totals 12 residues. With V trimmed by 5 bases and J by 8 bases, 4 bases remained unmatched.

The rearrangement joins TRBV5-1 to TRBJ1-1, with 8 bases fitting TRBD1. The CDR3 is made up of 17 amino acids. Germline-derived CDR1 and CDR2 are SGHRS and YFSETQ. The trim removed 2 bases at V and 0 bases at J, leaving 9 bases unmatched. DNA of the CDR3: TGCGCCAGCAGCTTCCTAGGACAGGGTAGTATGAACACTGAAGCTTTCTTT. The encoded protein is CASSFLGQGSMNTEAFF.

This chain uses TRBV7-9 with TRBJ1-1; tentative D call: TRBD1 (5 bases). V gave up 8 bases and J gave up 4 bases, with 11 bases separating them. Germline lookup yields CDR1 SEHNR and CDR2 FQNEAQ (reference sequence). The CDR3 covers 12 residues. Here the CDR3 DNA reads TGTGCCAGCTCACAAGGGGCCACTGAAGCTTTCTTT. Amino acid sequence: CASSQGATEAFF. The full variable domain, completed using reference TRBV7-9 and TRBJ1-1, is DTGVSQNPRHKITKRGQNVTFRCDPISEHNRLYWYRQTLGQGPEFLTYFQNEAQLEKSRLLSDRFSAERPKGSFSTLEIQRTEQGDSAMYLCASSQGATEAFFGQGTRLTVV.

The V call is TRBV7-8, the J call TRBJ1-2, with D possibly matching TRBD1 (5 bases). Germline V lookup: CDR1 SGHVS, CDR2 FQNEAQ. CDR3 size: 16 residues. Deletions cut 5 bases from V and 8 bases from J, with 24 bases between. DNA for the CDR3: TGTGCCAGCAGCCAAGGGGCCATACCAACCCGCGGGGGCTACACCTTC. It specifies CASSQGAIPTRGGYTF.

V is TRBV7-9 and J is TRBJ1-4; 7 bases line up with TRBD1. The CDR3 has 18 residues. Germline values: CDR1 SEHNR, CDR2 FQNEAQ (reference sequence). V dropped 3 bases and J dropped 1; count of bases not matched to a gene: 11. The CDR3 coding sequence is TGTGCCAGCAGCTTCGGACCGGGACAGAGGGAAACTAATGAAAAACTGTTTTTT. The encoded protein is CASSFGPGQRETNEKLFF.

In DNA, the CDR3 is TGTGCCAGCAGCCAAGAACCAGCCAGCTATCAGCCCCAGCATTTT. Protein product: CASSQEPASYQPQHF. The chain is built from TRBV3-1 (or the pseudogene TRBV3-2) and TRBJ1-5; no firm D call. The CDR3 runs to 15 residues. V was pared by 0 bases and J by 5 bases, with 11 bases between. The germline gives CDR1 LGHDT, CDR2 YNNKEL (reference sequence).

This clone was seen just once. The rearrangement links TRBV7-3 to TRBJ2-3; D possibly corresponds to TRBD2 (6 bases). This CDR3 has 13 residues. V was pared by 5 bases and J by 5 bases, with 11 bases between. Germline loops: CDR1 SGHTA, CDR2 FQGTGA. CDR3 sequence reads: CASSQRGLDTQYF. The DNA for the CDR3 is TGTGCCAGCAGCCAACGGGGGTTAGATACGCAGTATTTT.

The rearrangement links TRBV27 to TRBJ2-1; TRBD2 might be the D (6 bases). Germline-derived CDR1 and CDR2 are MNHEY and SMNVEV (reference sequence). Trimming shortened V by 0 bases and J by 6 bases, and 6 bases separated the two germline ends. CDR3 size: 13 residues. CDR3 loop: CASSLSGGNEQFF. CDR3 nucleotide sequence: TGTGCCAGCAGTTTATCGGGGGGCAATGAGCAGTTCTTC.

As regards this clone: Other DNA sequences of this sample code for an identical CDR3. J is TRBJ1-2 and V is TRBV18; no definite D call. This CDR3 has 13 amino acids. Germline values: CDR1 KGHSH, CDR2 LQKENI. V was shortened by 2 bases and J by 4 bases, with 8 bases between the two germline ends. The CDR3 spells CASSPGVSYGYTF. The CDR3 DNA reads TGTGCCAGCTCACCAGGAGTCAGCTATGGCTACACCTTC. The full variable domain, completed using reference TRBV18 and TRBJ1-2, is NAGVMQNPRHLVRRRGQEARLRCSPMKGHSHVYWYRQLPEEGLKFMVYLQKENIIDESGMPKERFSAEFPKEGPSILRIQQVVRGDSAAYFCASSPGVSYGYTFGSGTRLTVV.

The rearrangement uses TRBV6-1 and TRBJ2-3; unclear D gene. Between the trimmed V and J ends, which lost 1 base and 3 bases, there was a span of 11 bases. This CDR3 spans 15 amino acids. Germline V CDR1 and CDR2: MNHNS, SASEGT. CDR3 DNA sequence: TGTGCCAGCAGTGAAGTGGCAGGTGTTACAGATACGCAGTATTTT. Its protein product is CASSEVAGVTDTQYF.

The chain employs TRBV3-1 (or the pseudogene TRBV3-2) and TRBJ1-4; 8 bases are a match to TRBD1. The CDR3 sequence is 14 residues long. The trim removed 5 bases at V and 8 bases at J, leaving 7 bases unmatched. Germline V gives CDR1 LGHDT, CDR2 YNNKEL (reference sequence). The CDR3 here is CASSSTGVREKLFF. CDR3 sequence (DNA): TGTGCCAGCAGCTCGACAGGGGTGCGAGAAAAACTGTTTTTT.

The genes are TRBV25-1 and TRBJ2-5; tentatively, D is TRBD1 (6 bases). V lost 6 bases to trimming and J lost 4 bases, with 18 bases between them. The CDR3 has 15 amino acids. The germline V gene encodes CDR1 MGHDK and CDR2 SYGVNS. CDR3 in DNA: TGTGCCAGCAGCCGGGTACAGGGTGGGGGAGAGACCCAGTACTTC. It translates to CASSRVQGGGETQYF.